This passage covers 15 T cell receptor beta chains from one sample sequenced in a study of blood T cell repertoires in COVID-19. Sequenced by immunoSEQ multiplex PCR; TCRdb stores in-frame clones only, minus some. Of approximately 94,000 clones listed, around 88% are singletons. Sample: peripheral blood. The source of these receptors is a woman in her seventies with acute or convalescent COVID-19.

The count of this clone is one. The gene calls are TRBV5-5 and TRBJ1-1, with TRBD1 as a possible D gene (6 bases). Germline lookup yields CDR1 SGHKS and CDR2 YYEKEE (reference sequence). CDR3 length: 14 residues. V was trimmed by 4 bases and J by 11 bases, leaving 21 bases between them. CDR3 bases: TGTGCCAGCAGCCACCCGACAGGAGACGCTAGGGCTTTCTTT. Its translation: CASSHPTGDARAFF.

The V call is TRBV4-2, the J call TRBJ2-7; D possibly corresponds to TRBD1 (6 bases). This CDR3 has 15 amino acids. V was pared by 2 bases and J by 4 bases, with 15 bases between. Germline CDR1 LGHNA, CDR2 YNFKEQ. DNA of the CDR3: TGTGCCAGCAGCCAATCATGGGACACCATTTACGAGCAGTACTTC. It yields the protein CASSQSWDTIYEQYF.

The rearrangement joins TRBV2 to TRBJ1-2; D gene uncertain. The germline V and J ends were trimmed by 7 bases and 6 bases, with 15 bases remaining between them. There are 13 residues in the CDR3. Germline V gene lookup returns CDR1 SNHLY and CDR2 FYNNEI. In DNA form, the CDR3 reads TGTGCCAGCACAGCGTTGGGGAGTGATGGCTACACCTTC. This gives the protein CASTALGSDGYTF. The full variable domain, with the rest looked up from reference TRBV2 and TRBJ1-2, is EPEVTQTPSHQVTQMGQEVILRCVPISNHLYFYWYRQILGQKVEFLVSFYNNEISEKSEIFDDQFSVERPDGSNFTLKIRSTKLEDSAMYFCASTALGSDGYTFGSGTRLTVV.

The genes are TRBV25-1 and TRBJ2-1; possible D gene TRBD2, 6 bases. Trimming took 2 bases from V and 4 from J, leaving 15 bases between them. This CDR3 has 16 residues. The germline gives CDR1 MGHDK, CDR2 SYGVNS. The CDR3 DNA reads as TGTGCCAGCAGTGAAAATGGGCGGGAACGGTACAATGAGCAGTTCTTC. It translates to CASSENGRERYNEQFF.

The chain uses TRBV2 and TRBJ1-4; possible D gene TRBD1, 5 bases. The CDR3 runs 16 residues. The germline V gene encodes CDR1 SNHLY and CDR2 FYNNEI. Trimming pared 2 bases from V and 4 bases from J, leaving 14 bases between. The CDR3 nucleotides read TGTGCCAGCAGTGAATTGAGCAGGGCGAATAATGAAAAACTGTTTTTT. Translated, it gives CASSELSRANNEKLFF.

V gene TRBV24-1 combines with J gene TRBJ2-7; 8 nucleotides match TRBD2. Trimming at V came to 3 bases and at J to 7 bases, leaving 13 bases not matched to a gene. CDR3 size: 16 residues. CDR1 and CDR2 from the germline V gene are KGHDR and SFDVKD. The CDR3 region is CATSDASAGGFLEQYF. The CDR3 region has the DNA TGTGCCACCAGTGATGCGAGCGCGGGAGGTTTTCTTGAGCAGTACTTC.

The CDR3 DNA follows: TGCAGCATTTACACAGGGGGCGGTGAAGCTTTCTTT. Protein product: CSIYTGGGEAFF. The chain couples TRBV29-1 to TRBJ1-1; 9 nucleotides align to TRBD1. The CDR3 is 12 amino acids. Germline loops: CDR1 SQVTM, CDR2 ANQGSEA. V trimming: 8 bases; J trimming: 7 bases; junction bases outside the gene matches: 8.

This sequence joins TRBV28 and TRBJ1-5; no clear D gene. The CDR3 totals 14 residues. Trimming took off 5 bases at V and 7 bases at J, with 15 bases between the two ends. The germline V gene encodes CDR1 MDHEN and CDR2 SYDVKM. CDR3: CASSRPRGSQPQHF. In DNA form, the CDR3 reads TGTGCCAGCAGTCGCCCAAGAGGGAGCCAGCCCCAGCATTTT.

The J gene is TRBJ1-1, the V gene TRBV6-5; D not certain. Germline V gene data show CDR1 as MNHEY and CDR2 as SVGAGI. CDR3 length equals 11 residues. V was trimmed by 4 bases and J by 7 bases, leaving 7 bases between them. CDR3 coding DNA: TGTGCCAGCAGTTCCAGACATGAAGCTTTCTTT. Translating it yields CASSSRHEAFF.

The V gene is TRBV4-1, the J gene TRBJ2-7; the match to TRBD1 covers 9 bases. Germline CDR1 reads MGHRA; CDR2 reads YSYEKL. After removal of 3 bases from V and 0 bases from J, the junction contained 9 bases not matched to a gene. The CDR3 covers 17 residues. The CDR3, as DNA: TGCGCCAGCAGCCAGGGACAGGGTATTCTCAGCTCCTACGAGCAGTACTTC. Translated: CASSQGQGILSSYEQYF.

This clone occurred a few times. This chain connects TRBV10-3 to TRBJ1-5, with 8 bases aligning to TRBD1. The CDR3 contains 13 residues. The germline CDR1 and CDR2 sequences are ENHRY and SYGVKD. V lost 6 bases, J lost 5 bases, and 3 bases stayed unmatched. The chain's CDR3 is CAIRAQGDQPQHF. DNA of the CDR3: TGTGCCATCAGGGCACAGGGGGATCAGCCCCAGCATTTT.

V usage is TRBV6-5 and J usage is TRBJ2-3; 9 nucleotides line up with TRBD2. Germline trimming cut 6 bases from V and 0 bases from J; bases unmatched to any gene: 4. The CDR3 has 15 residues. Germline V CDR1 and CDR2: MNHEY, SVGAGI. In DNA, the CDR3 is TGTGCCAGCAGCGTAGCGGGAGTGAGCACAGATACGCAGTATTTT. Encoded protein: CASSVAGVSTDTQYF.

The genes are TRBV6-1 and TRBJ2-3; 8 bases align to TRBD1. V was clipped by 1 base and J by 0 bases; unmatched bases: 3. This CDR3 comprises 16 residues. Germline V gene sequence: CDR1 MNHNS, CDR2 SASEGT. Here the CDR3 reads CASSEGTGLSTDTQYF. The DNA of the CDR3 is TGTGCCAGCAGTGAAGGGACAGGGCTAAGCACAGATACGCAGTATTTT.

The V call is TRBV28, the J call TRBJ1-5, with a tentative D call TRBD1 (6 bases). The CDR3 length is 16 residues. In germline, CDR1 is MDHEN, CDR2 SYDVKM. V was trimmed by 8 bases and J by 0 bases, leaving 17 bases between them. As DNA, the CDR3 is TGTGCCAGCGCCTCCCCAGGGGTCCGTAGCAATCAGCCCCAGCATTTT. Translated, it gives CASASPGVRSNQPQHF.

This chain joins TRBV28 and TRBJ2-7, with a tentative D call TRBD1 (6 bases). The CDR3 sequence is 14 residues long. V gave up 7 bases and J gave up 6 bases, with 19 bases separating them. Per germline, CDR1 MDHEN and CDR2 SYDVKM. CDR3 in DNA: TGTGCCAGCACCACCCCCATGGAAGGGGGCGAGCAGTACTTC. Translating gives CASTTPMEGGEQYF.